These 22 T cell receptor beta chains were all obtained from the same sample, sequenced in a study of cytomegalovirus exposure and HLA in healthy donors. In the PCR, 60 Vbeta and 13 Jbeta primers were used. Sequencing used immunoSEQ multiplex PCR; TCRdb keeps in-frame clones, though not all of them. The table has 200,000 to 250,000 clones, 75% to 90% seen once. The sequencing input was PBMCs. These receptors were obtained from a boy under 10 years old in good health and CMV-seronegative.

The chain is built from TRBV7-2 and TRBJ2-7; D gene unclear. The germline V gene has CDR1 SGHTA and CDR2 FQGNSA. The ends were cut back, 0 bases at V and 1 base at J, with 16 bases in the middle. The CDR3 covers 17 residues. The DNA of the CDR3 is TGTGCCAGCAGCTTAGCAGATTTCCGCGGCATTTCCTACGAGCAGTACTTC. Translating it yields CASSLADFRGISYEQYF.

This chain links TRBV6-5 with TRBJ2-7; D may be TRBD1 (6 bases). The V gene's germline CDR1 is MNHEY and CDR2 SVGAGI. There are 15 residues in the CDR3. Trimming stripped 6 bases from V and 7 bases from J, with 22 bases between. The CDR3 is CASSRTHRLGGEQYF. As DNA, the CDR3 is TGTGCCAGCAGCCGGACACACCGCTTAGGGGGAGAGCAGTACTTC.

The chain combines TRBV27 with TRBJ2-1; possible D gene TRBD1, 6 bases. Per germline, CDR1 MNHEY and CDR2 SMNVEV (reference sequence). This CDR3 contains 14 residues. Between the trimmed V and J ends, which lost 7 bases and 0 bases, there was a span of 10 bases. CDR3 sequence: CASTPRGSYNEQFF. CDR3 in DNA: TGTGCCAGCACCCCCAGGGGCTCCTACAATGAGCAGTTCTTC.

The chain combines TRBV30 with TRBJ2-7; 9 bases map to TRBD1. This CDR3 has 14 amino acids. J lost 0 bases, V lost 2 bases, and 2 bases had no gene match. CDR1 GTSNPN and CDR2 SVGIG come from the germline V gene (reference sequence). The CDR3 loop is CAWSLTGGSYEQYF. For the CDR3, the DNA is TGTGCCTGGAGTCTGACAGGGGGCTCCTACGAGCAGTACTTC.

The chain uses TRBV5-1 and TRBJ2-2; TRBD1 is a possible D gene (6 bases). This CDR3 is built from 17 residues. CDR1 is SGHRS and CDR2 is YFSETQ in the germline V gene. V lost 2 bases to trimming and J lost 3 bases, with 17 bases between them. The CDR3 spells CASSFRTDILHTGELFF. CDR3 nucleotides: TGCGCCAGCAGCTTTAGGACAGACATTTTACACACCGGGGAGCTGTTTTTT.

This chain links TRBV2 with TRBJ2-5; 7 positions match TRBD1. The J call may be in error: the DNA end matches TRBJ2-7 better. Germline CDR1 reads SNHLY; CDR2 reads FYNNEI. This CDR3 region has 12 residues. CDR3 sequence reads: CAAGGTEYEQYF. Written as DNA, the CDR3 is TGTGCCGCAGGGGGAACAGAGTACGAGCAGTACTTC.

As regards this clone: Its ends do not fully match the called genes, so a read error is possible. The chain joins TRBV29-1 to TRBJ1-1, with 7 bases aligning to TRBD1. The CDR3 is 13 amino acids. CDR1 SQVTM and CDR2 ANQGSEA come from the germline V gene. As DNA, the CDR3 is TGCAGCGGAAACCGGGACAGCGAGGTCGGGCTTTGGTTT. Encoded protein: CSGNRDSEVGLWF.

The chain carries TRBV9 and TRBJ1-4, with D unclear. Germline CDR1 is SGDLS and CDR2 is YYNGEE. Trimming left V 4 bases short and J 12 bases short, with 10 bases between. The CDR3 sequence is 11 residues long. CDR3 DNA sequence: TGTGCCAGCAGCCCCGGGTGGGAACTGTTTTTT. Translating gives CASSPGWELFF. The variable domain in full, with the rest retrieved from reference TRBV9 and TRBJ1-4, is DSGVTQTPKHLITATGQRVTLRCSPRSGDLSVYWYQQSLDQGLQFLIQYYNGEERAKGNILERFSAQQFPDLHSELNLSSLELGDSALYFCASSPGWELFFGSGTQLSVL.

V usage is TRBV6-1 and J usage is TRBJ1-1; 8 nucleotides agree with TRBD1. CDR1 MNHNS and CDR2 SASEGT come from the germline V gene. V shed 2 bases, J shed 8 bases, and the junction held 4 bases outside the gene matches. The CDR3 contains 13 residues. The CDR3 coding sequence is TGTGCCAGCAGTGAATCCAGGGGGCGCGAAGCTTTCTTT. This translates into CASSESRGREAFF.

The CDR3 DNA sequence: TGTGCCATCAGTGAGGACCAGACAGGGGAAAACATTCAGTACTTC. Translated, it gives CAISEDQTGENIQYF. The chain couples TRBV10-3 to TRBJ2-4, with 8 bases aligning to TRBD1. Germline CDR1 is ENHRY and CDR2 is SYGVKD. CDR3 length equals 15 residues. Trimming at V came to 2 bases and at J to 5 bases, leaving 5 bases not matched to a gene.

V is TRBV7-9 and J is TRBJ2-1, with 8 nucleotides matching TRBD1. The V and J ends lost 1 base and 7 bases, in that order; junction bases with no gene match: 6. Germline V gene sequence: CDR1 SEHNR, CDR2 FQNEAQ (reference sequence). The CDR3 loop spans 15 amino acids. The DNA for the CDR3 is TGTGCCAGCAGCTTAGGGGGACAGGTTGGGAATGAGCAGTTCTTC. Translated, it gives CASSLGGQVGNEQFF.

The rearrangement uses TRBV25-1 and TRBJ2-1, with 9 nucleotides matching TRBD2. The V gene's germline CDR1 is MGHDK and CDR2 SYGVNS. The CDR3 spans 16 residues. The V segment lost 6 bases and the J segment 1 base; nucleotides outside the gene matches: 7. The DNA of the CDR3 is TGTGCCAGCAGCCGAGGGACTAGCCTTTCCTACAATGAGCAGTTCTTC. This sequence encodes CASSRGTSLSYNEQFF.

V is TRBV18 and J is TRBJ2-7; 7 bases map to TRBD1. The V gene end was trimmed by 6 bases and the J gene end by 3 bases; junction bases not matched to a gene: 8. Per germline, CDR1 KGHSH and CDR2 LQKENI. The CDR3 has 14 amino acids. The CDR3 loop is CASSQNPGGYEQYF. CDR3 bases: TGTGCCAGCTCCCAAAATCCAGGGGGCTACGAGCAGTACTTC.

This rearrangement joins TRBV29-1 to TRBJ1-1; D is unclear. The length of the CDR3 is 10 residues. Trimming stripped 0 bases from V and 8 bases from J, with 4 bases between. The germline V gene has CDR1 SQVTM and CDR2 ANQGSEA. The CDR3 region is CSVEEGEAFF. CDR3 DNA sequence: TGCAGCGTTGAAGAGGGCGAAGCTTTCTTT. Looking up the rest from reference TRBV29-1 and TRBJ1-1 gives the full variable domain: SAVISQKPSRDICQRGTSLTIQCQVDSQVTMMFWYRQQPGQSLTLIATANQGSEATYESGFVIDKFPISRPNLTFSTLTVSNMSPEDSSIYLCSVEEGEAFFGQGTRLTVV.

The rearrangement links TRBV18 to TRBJ1-2; perhaps TRBD1 as D (6 bases). The CDR3 covers 13 residues. Germline V gives CDR1 KGHSH, CDR2 LQKENI. Deletions cut 6 bases from V and 4 bases from J, with 12 bases between. CDR3 DNA: TGTGCCAGCTCTCCCCGGACAGTCTATGGCTACACCTTC. Translating gives CASSPRTVYGYTF.

This chain links TRBV9 with TRBJ2-6; D gene unclear. Germline CDR1 reads SGDLS; CDR2 reads YYNGEE. V was cut by 3 bases and J by 2 bases, with 12 bases left in between. The CDR3 loop spans 16 amino acids. The CDR3 is CASSDPLAPGANVLTF. CDR3 coding DNA: TGTGCCAGCAGCGATCCCCTTGCGCCTGGGGCCAACGTCCTGACTTTC.

The CDR3 nucleotides read TGTGCCAGCAGTGAGCATACAGGGATGAGCTCCTACGAGCAGTACTTC. Translating gives CASSEHTGMSSYEQYF. The chain recombines TRBV2 with TRBJ2-7; weak D call: TRBD1 (6 bases). Trimming pared 3 bases from V and 0 bases from J, leaving 15 bases between. CDR1 and CDR2 (germline): SNHLY, FYNNEI. The CDR3 length is 16 residues.

This sequence joins TRBV5-1 and TRBJ1-6, with D tentatively TRBD1 (5 bases). From germline, CDR1 is SGHRS and CDR2 YFSETQ. The V end lost 0 bases, the J end lost 5 bases, and 12 bases lay between the germline ends. CDR3 length: 16 residues. CDR3 amino acids: CASSLVRGPDNSPLHF. The CDR3 nucleotides are TGCGCCAGCAGCTTGGTAAGGGGCCCGGATAATTCACCCCTCCACTTT.

The J gene is TRBJ2-1, the V gene TRBV7-9; TRBD1 agrees at 9 bases. This CDR3 is built from 16 residues. Losses at the gene ends were 5 bases for V and 3 bases for J; bases not matched to a gene: 8. In germline, CDR1 is SEHNR, CDR2 FQNEAQ (reference sequence). CDR3 DNA: TGTGCCAGCAGCCGAACGACAGGGGGGATCTACAATGAGCAGTTCTTC. Translated: CASSRTTGGIYNEQFF.

J is TRBJ2-1 and V is TRBV5-4, with TRBD2 matching over 9 bases. Trimming at V came to 5 bases and at J to 7 bases, leaving 10 bases not matched to a gene. This CDR3 contains 15 residues. CDR1 is SGHNT and CDR2 is YYREEE in the germline V gene (reference sequence). The CDR3, as DNA: TGTGCCAGCAGTTCCGGGACTAGCAGATGGAATGAGCAGTTCTTC. This encodes CASSSGTSRWNEQFF. The full variable domain, in which reference TRBV5-4 and TRBJ2-1 provide the parts outside the CDR3, is ETGVTQSPTHLIKTRGQQVTLRCSSQSGHNTVSWYQQALGQGPQFIFQYYREEENGRGNFPPRFSGLQFPNYSSELNVNALELDDSALYLCASSSGTSRWNEQFFGPGTRLTVL.

The chain combines TRBV4-1 with TRBJ1-5; D ambiguous. Germline V lookup: CDR1 MGHRA, CDR2 YSYEKL. The V end was cut by 8 bases, the J end by 0 bases, with 11 bases between. The CDR3 is 14 amino acids. CDR3 in DNA: TGCGCCAGCCGCTCAGTGTATAGCAATCAGCCCCAGCATTTT. Amino acid sequence: CASRSVYSNQPQHF.

The chain has TRBV30 and TRBJ2-1, with D uncertain. V was pared by 5 bases and J by 7 bases, with 12 bases between. This CDR3 contains 12 residues. The germline V gene has CDR1 GTSNPN and CDR2 SVGIG (reference sequence). In DNA, the CDR3 is TGTGCCTGGCCCCTCACTAAAAATGAGCAGTTCTTC. It translates to CAWPLTKNEQFF.